This T cell receptor beta chain came from a study of shared clonotypes between healthy human individuals. Repertoires were generated with immunoSEQ multiplex PCR, while TCRdb's copy carries only in-frame clones and drops some. The sample has roughly 1 million clones, about 80% seen once. V was shortened by 3 bases and J by 0 bases, with 15 bases between the two germline ends. CDR1 is MDHEN, CDR2 SYDVKM, per germline. The CDR3 extends over 16 amino acids. This clone appeared a single time. The chain employs TRBV28 and TRBJ2-7; a possible D gene is TRBD2 (5 bases). This receptor was obtained from a man aged 18 to 29 in good health. Some clones in this sample may be carry-over from other donors' samples. The sequencing sample was made of memory CD4+ T cells from PBMCs. Subset in this sample: CD45RA-negative fraction. The CDR3 DNA sequence: TGTGCCAGCAGTTTGGCGCGGGCCGCAAGCTCCTACGAGCAGTACTTC. Translation: CASSLARAASSYEQYF.